A selection of T cell receptor beta chains follows, all from one sample in a study. MiXCR, run by TCRdb on the 5' RACE reads, gives a single entry per CDR3 protein. The sample contains about 10,000 distinct CDR3 sequences, 11% to 15% of which appear only once. Sequenced input: Tregs sorted from blood. The source of these receptors is a female donor with breast cancer. Each CDR3 is given without its conserved first and last residue. The D gene is left open where the match is weak.

j_call: TRBJ1-2; v_call: TRBV7-2; d_call: -; cdr3_aa: ATGRGHPNYGYT
j_call: TRBJ2-3; v_call: TRBV5-1; d_call: TRBD2; cdr3_aa: ASSRSGRPDTQY
j_call: TRBJ2-5; v_call: TRBV5-6; d_call: -; cdr3_aa: ASSLDLYRETQY
j_call: TRBJ2-5; v_call: TRBV7-2; d_call: -; cdr3_aa: ASSSPPGTPTQETQY
j_call: TRBJ2-3; v_call: TRBV11-2; d_call: -; cdr3_aa: ASSHVRSTDTQY
j_call: TRBJ2-6; v_call: TRBV19; d_call: -; cdr3_aa: ASSPDSAGANVLT
j_call: TRBJ1-5; v_call: TRBV7-9; d_call: TRBD1; cdr3_aa: ASSFWTGGFGNQPQH
j_call: TRBJ2-5; v_call: TRBV30; d_call: -; cdr3_aa: AWSAGRGTQY
j_call: TRBJ2-2; v_call: TRBV7-3; d_call: -; cdr3_aa: ASSLFPGELF
j_call: TRBJ2-7; v_call: TRBV7-9; d_call: TRBD1; cdr3_aa: ASSLTTGDSEQY
j_call: TRBJ2-7; v_call: TRBV29-1; d_call: TRBD1; cdr3_aa: SARTGRYEQY
j_call: TRBJ1-6; v_call: TRBV20-1; d_call: -; cdr3_aa: SARSLGGDSPLH
j_call: TRBJ2-1; v_call: TRBV29-1; d_call: -; cdr3_aa: SALGQAGGSNEQF
j_call: TRBJ2-1; v_call: TRBV12-3/TRBV12-4; d_call: -; cdr3_aa: ASTRLEANYNEQF
j_call: TRBJ1-2; v_call: TRBV5-1; d_call: -; cdr3_aa: ASSIRDDYGYT
j_call: TRBJ2-7; v_call: TRBV7-6; d_call: -; cdr3_aa: ASSLDTYSYEQY